A selection of T cell receptor beta chains follows, all from one sample in a study of cytomegalovirus exposure and HLA in healthy donors. The method was immunoSEQ multiplex PCR; TCRdb's version includes in-frame clones alone and lacks a portion of them. Of 300,000 to 400,000 clones detected, 80% to 90% appear once; the ten largest clones hold around 0.8%. The source material was PBMCs. These receptors were taken from a woman between 18 and 30 years old in good health and CMV-seronegative. CDR3s include the opening cysteine and the closing phenylalanine or tryptophan. A D gene is named only where the DNA matches it firmly. Where a row states a size, it is once, few, many or the class of an expanded clone; other rows omit it.

v_gene	abundance	j_gene	d_gene	CDR3aa	CDR3nt
TRBV6-6	-	TRBJ2-7	TRBD1	CASSYLDRGEQYF	TGTGCCAGCAGTTACCTGGACAGGGGCGAGCAGTACTTC
TRBV14	-	TRBJ1-1	-	CASSQERGLNTEAFF	TGTGCCAGCAGCCAAGAACGGGGGTTGAACACTGAAGCTTTCTTT
TRBV6-1	few	TRBJ1-2	TRBD1	CASSPPDRGNYGYTF	TGTGCCAGCAGCCCCCCGGACAGGGGGAACTATGGCTACACCTTC
TRBV4-2	-	TRBJ1-4	-	CASSQDPRANEKLFF	TGTGCCAGCAGCCAAGATCCCAGGGCTAATGAAAAACTGTTTTTT
TRBV10-3	-	TRBJ2-1	TRBD1	CAISSTGGTYNEQFF	TGTGCCATCAGTAGTACAGGGGGGACCTACAATGAGCAGTTCTTC
TRBV4-1	-	TRBJ1-4	-	CASSQSRNEKLFF	TGCGCCAGCAGCCAATCCCGGAATGAAAAACTGTTTTTT
TRBV5-1	-	TRBJ2-3	TRBD2	CASSGNPGLAGGGTDTQYF	TGCGCCAGCAGCGGGAACCCGGGACTAGCGGGGGGCGGGACAGATACGCAGTATTTT
TRBV6-1	-	TRBJ2-7	-	CASSASRGGLYEQYF	TGTGCCAGCAGTGCCTCTAGAGGAGGGCTCTACGAGCAGTACTTC
TRBV21-1	-	TRBJ2-1	-	CASSKVKSGVTEQFF	TGTGCCAGCAGCAAAGTAAAGTCGGGTGTCACTGAGCAGTTCTTC
TRBV28	once	TRBJ2-7	TRBD1	CASTAVGAGGGDEQYF	TGTGCCAGCACCGCCGTCGGGGCAGGGGGCGGCGACGAGCAGTACTTC
TRBV10-2	-	TRBJ2-3	TRBD2	CASTQIRGGSTDTQYF	TGCGCCAGCACCCAAATTCGGGGGGGAAGCACAGATACGCAGTATTTT
TRBV10-3	-	TRBJ1-1	-	CAISVGEHTEAFF	TGTGCCATCAGTGTGGGAGAGCACACTGAAGCTTTCTTT
TRBV5-4	-	TRBJ1-2	TRBD1	CASSADRGPGGYTF	TGTGCCAGCAGCGCCGACAGGGGGCCAGGTGGCTACACCTTC
TRBV19	-	TRBJ1-5	TRBD1	CASSSRTGSRIISNQPQHF	TGTGCCAGTAGTTCAAGGACAGGTTCAAGGATTATCAGCAATCAGCCCCAGCATTTT
TRBV6-7	-	TRBJ2-2	-	CASRTWDSSYTGELFF	TGTGCCAGCAGAACATGGGACTCCTCTTACACCGGGGAGCTGTTTTTT
TRBV25-1	-	TRBJ1-2	-	CASSEFGGEVFTGYTF	TGTGCCAGCAGTGAATTTGGAGGGGAGGTTTTTACGGGCTACACCTTC
TRBV7-3	-	TRBJ2-1	TRBD2	CASTSGSTRNEQFF	TGTGCCTCGACTAGCGGGAGTACCCGCAATGAGCAGTTCTTC
TRBV25-1	-	TRBJ2-1	-	CASSRQAVYNEQFF	TGTGCCAGCAGCAGACAGGCGGTCTACAATGAGCAGTTCTTC
TRBV6-1	-	TRBJ1-4	TRBD1	CASSEPRQGAWANEKLFF	TGTGCCAGCAGTGAACCTAGACAGGGGGCCTGGGCTAATGAAAAACTGTTTTTT
TRBV6-5	-	TRBJ1-2	-	CASSYPRSGTGYGYTF	TGTGCCAGCAGTTACCCGAGGTCGGGTACGGGGTATGGCTACACCTTC
TRBV7-8	-	TRBJ1-6	-	CASSLGGSGDSPLHF	TGTGCCAGCAGCTTAGGAGGGTCTGGGGATTCACCCCTCCACTTT
TRBV5-1	-	TRBJ2-7	-	CASSLTGSGYEQYF	TGCGCCAGCAGCTTGACAGGTTCGGGCTACGAGCAGTACTTC
TRBV6-5	-	TRBJ2-1	TRBD2	CASSSAGTRLNEQFF	TGTGCCAGCAGTTCCGCCGGGACTAGGCTCAATGAGCAGTTCTTC
TRBV6-1	-	TRBJ1-2	TRBD1	CASTRTGYGYTF	TGTGCCAGCACCCGGACAGGGTATGGCTACACCTTC
TRBV28	-	TRBJ1-2	-	CASSGTGYPVYGYTF	TGTGCCAGCAGTGGTACAGGGTACCCTGTCTATGGCTACACCTTC
TRBV11-2	-	TRBJ2-2	-	CASSLDLYGELFF	TGTGCCAGCAGCTTAGATCTCTACGGGGAGCTGTTTTTT
TRBV19	-	TRBJ2-7	TRBD2	CASKGSAGEEQYF	TGTGCCAGTAAGGGATCCGCGGGAGAAGAGCAGTACTTC
TRBV30	-	TRBJ2-7	TRBD1	CAWIDRGSDFSYEQYF	TGTGCCTGGATTGACAGGGGGTCCGACTTTTCCTACGAGCAGTACTTC
TRBV5-1	-	TRBJ1-1	-	CASSLGTGSTEAFF	TGCGCCAGCAGCTTAGGGACTGGGAGTACTGAAGCTTTCTTT
TRBV5-6	-	TRBJ2-1	-	CASSLGQADKFF	TGTGCCAGCAGCTTGGGACAGGCGGACAAGTTCTTC
TRBV2	once	TRBJ1-2	-	CASSEPVVSDFGYTF	TGTGCCAGCAGTGAACCTGTAGTTTCCGACTTTGGCTACACCTTC
TRBV27	-	TRBJ2-3	TRBD2	CASSLTSGRTDTQYF	TGTGCCAGCAGTTTGACTAGCGGGCGCACAGATACGCAGTATTTT